The rows below give T cell receptor beta chains drawn from one sample of a study of T cell responses to AZD1222 COVID-19 vaccine. Sequencing used immunoSEQ multiplex PCR; TCRdb keeps in-frame clones, though not all of them. The repertoire consists of 160,000 or so clones, with 90% occurring once and the leading ten covering 1.5%. This sample comprised peripheral blood, obtained 28 days after the second AZD1222 dose. These receptor sequences come from an adult who received the AZD1222 COVID-19 vaccine. CDR3s include the opening cysteine and the closing phenylalanine or tryptophan. The order of the fields is J gene, D gene, clone size, V gene, CDR3 protein, CDR3 DNA. The D gene is left open where the match is weak. Not all rows give a size; the values are once, few, many and, for expanded clones, a class.

>TRBJ2-7|.|.|TRBV7-9
CASSSSMTGEANEQYF
TGTGCCAGCAGCTCTTCCATGACTGGGGAAGCAAACGAGCAGTACTTC
>TRBJ1-1|.|.|TRBV4-1
CASSQAGQGLGAFF
TGCGCCAGCAGCCAAGCCGGCCAGGGGCTCGGAGCTTTCTTT
>TRBJ2-5|.|few|TRBV24-1
CATSSPLPQETQYF
TGTGCCACCAGTTCCCCTCTCCCCCAAGAGACCCAGTACTTC
>TRBJ1-6|.|.|TRBV11-2
CASSHRPGTPGPPLHF
TGTGCCAGCAGCCACCGGCCGGGGACCCCGGGGCCACCCCTCCACTTT
>TRBJ1-6|.|.|TRBV5-6
CASSLDRTSSYNSPLHF
TGTGCCAGCAGCTTGGACAGGACGAGCTCCTATAATTCACCCCTCCACTTT
>TRBJ2-5|TRBD2|.|TRBV15
CATSKYIGTSGTEETQYF
TGTGCCACCAGCAAATATATTGGGACTAGCGGGACGGAAGAGACCCAGTACTTC
>TRBJ1-3|TRBD1|.|TRBV6-5
CASIANRDRGNTIYF
TGTGCCAGCATCGCTAACCGGGACAGAGGAAACACCATATATTTT
>TRBJ1-1|.|.|TRBV6-5
CASSYADPNTEAFF
TGTGCCAGCAGTTACGCTGACCCCAACACTGAAGCTTTCTTT
>TRBJ1-5|.|once|TRBV19
CASRPRQSNQPQHF
TGTGCCAGTAGACCAAGGCAGTCCAATCAGCCCCAGCATTTT
>TRBJ2-3|TRBD1|.|TRBV15
CATDLDRGGQDTQYF
TGTGCCACCGACCTGGACAGGGGAGGGCAAGATACGCAGTATTTT
>TRBJ1-1|.|.|TRBV5-1
CASSLRDTLSNTEAFF
TGCGCCAGCAGCCTTAGGGACACGCTGTCGAACACTGAAGCTTTCTTT
>TRBJ1-1|.|.|TRBV10-3
CAIKDGVNTEAFF
TGTGCCATCAAGGACGGAGTGAACACTGAAGCTTTCTTT
>TRBJ1-3|.|.|TRBV19
CASSSPGTALSGNTIYF
TGTGCCAGTAGTTCCCCCGGGACTGCCCTCTCTGGAAACACCATATATTTT
>TRBJ1-2|.|.|TRBV18
CASSPRGGPNVYGYTF
TGTGCCAGCTCACCCCGGGGGGGGCCCAACGTCTATGGCTACACCTTC
>TRBJ1-4|.|.|TRBV25-1
CASSGPNPTNEKLFF
TGTGCCAGCAGTGGGCCGAACCCGACTAATGAAAAACTGTTTTTT
>TRBJ2-2|.|.|TRBV14
CASRATGLNTGELFF
TGTGCCAGCAGGGCTACGGGACTCAACACCGGGGAGCTGTTTTTT
>TRBJ2-7|TRBD2|.|TRBV19
CASSPGLEDGEQYF
TGTGCCAGTAGTCCGGGACTAGAGGACGGCGAGCAGTACTTC
>TRBJ1-6|.|.|TRBV18
CASSPLGPNSPLHF
TGTGCCAGCTCACCACTAGGACCGAATTCACCCCTCCACTTT
>TRBJ2-7|.|.|TRBV12-5
CASGFRQPLKGIYEQYF
TGTGCTAGTGGTTTCCGACAGCCTCTAAAGGGGATATACGAGCAGTACTTC